This T cell receptor (beta chain) was captured in a study of CD8 T cells in ankylosing spondylitis. Points from the study as a whole: What appeared characteristic of ankylosing spondylitis blood was a TCR beta motif of 7 or 8 highly homologous variants. Researchers reportedly found disease-linked clones significantly enriched in matched ankylosing spondylitis synovial fluid.

One entry per CDR3 protein results from TCRdb running MiXCR on the 5' RACE reads. The profile shows a few hundred thousand distinct CDR3 sequences, 20% of them singletons. The sample holds a few counts of this clonotype. Its antigen is currently unknown. This CDR3 is built from 17 residues. V gave up 6 bases and J gave up 5 bases; unmatched junction bases: 15. The chain uses TRBV12-3 or TRBV12-4 and TRBJ2-5, with 10 bases identical to TRBD2. This receptor was obtained from a male donor with ankylosing spondylitis or in good health (not recorded which). The material sequenced was blood, either unsorted or a sorted T cell fraction (not recorded which). The CDR3 sequence: CASSAVKREGLRETQYF. CDR3 DNA sequence: TGTGCCAGCAGCGCCGTCAAGCGGGAGGGCCTGCGGGAGACCCAGTACTTC.